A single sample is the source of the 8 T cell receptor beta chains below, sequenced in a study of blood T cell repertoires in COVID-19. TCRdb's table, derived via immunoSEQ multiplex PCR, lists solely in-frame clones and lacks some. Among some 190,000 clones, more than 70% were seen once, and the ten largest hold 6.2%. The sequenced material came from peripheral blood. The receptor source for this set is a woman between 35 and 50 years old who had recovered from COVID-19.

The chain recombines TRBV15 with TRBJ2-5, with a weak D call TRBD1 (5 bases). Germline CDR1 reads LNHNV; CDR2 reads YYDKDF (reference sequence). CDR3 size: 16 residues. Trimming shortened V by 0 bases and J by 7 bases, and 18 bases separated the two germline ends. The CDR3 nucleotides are TGTGCCACCAGCAGAGAAGGGGTGGGCAGACACGGGACCCAGTACTTC. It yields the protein CATSREGVGRHGTQYF.

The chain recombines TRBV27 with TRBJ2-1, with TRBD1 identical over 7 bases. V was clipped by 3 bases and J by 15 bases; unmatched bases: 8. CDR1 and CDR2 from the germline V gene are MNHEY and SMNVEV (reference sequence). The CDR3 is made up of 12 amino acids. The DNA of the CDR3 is TGTGCCAGCAGTTTCTCGAGAGGGACAGCGTTCTTC. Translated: CASSFSRGTAFF.

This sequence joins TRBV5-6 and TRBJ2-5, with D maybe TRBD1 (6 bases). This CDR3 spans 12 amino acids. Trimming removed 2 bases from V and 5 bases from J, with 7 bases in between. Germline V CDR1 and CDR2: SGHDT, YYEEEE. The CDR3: CASSFRGETQYF. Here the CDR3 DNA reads TGTGCCAGCAGCTTTAGGGGGGAGACCCAGTACTTC.

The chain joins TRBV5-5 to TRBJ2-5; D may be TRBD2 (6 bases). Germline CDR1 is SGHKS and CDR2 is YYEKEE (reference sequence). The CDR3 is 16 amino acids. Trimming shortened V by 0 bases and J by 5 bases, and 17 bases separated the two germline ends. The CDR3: CASSLAVGGGEETQYF. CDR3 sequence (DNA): TGTGCCAGCAGCTTGGCGGTGGGGGGTGGAGAGGAGACCCAGTACTTC.

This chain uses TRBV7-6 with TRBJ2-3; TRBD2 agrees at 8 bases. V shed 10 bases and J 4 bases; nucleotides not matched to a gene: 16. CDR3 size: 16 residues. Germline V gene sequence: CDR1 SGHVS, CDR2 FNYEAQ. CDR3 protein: CATPRAVSGRSDTQYF. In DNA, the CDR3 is TGTGCCACCCCTCGTGCGGTGAGCGGGAGATCAGATACGCAGTATTTT.

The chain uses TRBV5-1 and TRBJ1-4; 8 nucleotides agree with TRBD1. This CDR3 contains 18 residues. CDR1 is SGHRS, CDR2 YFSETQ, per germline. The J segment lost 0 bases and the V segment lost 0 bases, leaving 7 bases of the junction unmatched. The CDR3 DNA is TGCGCCAGCAGCTTGGAGGCAGGGGGCTTTGCAACTAATGAAAAACTGTTTTTT. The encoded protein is CASSLEAGGFATNEKLFF. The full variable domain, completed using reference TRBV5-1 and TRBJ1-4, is KAGVTQTPRYLIKTRGQQVTLSCSPISGHRSVSWYQQTPGQGLQFLFEYFSETQRNKGNFPGRFSGRQFSNSRSEMNVSTLELGDSALYLCASSLEAGGFATNEKLFFGSGTQLSVL.

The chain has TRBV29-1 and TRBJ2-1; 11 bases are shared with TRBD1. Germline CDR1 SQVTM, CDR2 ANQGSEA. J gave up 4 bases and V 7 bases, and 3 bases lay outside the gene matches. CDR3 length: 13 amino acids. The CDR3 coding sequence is TGCAGCGCCGGGACAGGGGGTTACAATGAGCAGTTCTTC. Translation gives CSAGTGGYNEQFF.

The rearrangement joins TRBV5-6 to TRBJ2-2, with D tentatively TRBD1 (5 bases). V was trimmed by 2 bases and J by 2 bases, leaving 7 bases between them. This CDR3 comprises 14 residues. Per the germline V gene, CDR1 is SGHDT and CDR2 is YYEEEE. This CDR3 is CASSLGHNTGELFF. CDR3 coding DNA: TGTGCCAGCAGCTTAGGACATAACACCGGGGAGCTGTTTTTT.